The next 14 T cell receptor beta chains were all read from a single sample in a study of neurological immune-mediated disorders. The time point denotes: longitudinal time-point 1 (baseline). TCRdb processed the 5' RACE reads anew with MiXCR; each CDR3 protein has one entry. The sample records tens of thousands of distinct CDR3 sequences, about 10% being singletons. Sequencing input: PBMCs. The receptors derive from a male donor with HTLV-1-associated myelopathy (HAM/TSP).

The chain links TRBV20-1 to TRBJ2-5, with 7 bases that match TRBD2. The V gene's germline CDR1 is DFQATT and CDR2 SNEGSKA (reference sequence). V lost 7 bases to trimming and J lost 4 bases; unmatched junction nucleotides: 3. The CDR3 consists of 11 residues. The CDR3 loop reads CSVGRGETQYF. In nucleotides, the CDR3 is TGCAGTGTGGGGAGGGGAGAGACCCAGTACTTC.

This clonotype was found many times. This chain connects TRBV5-1 to TRBJ2-3; 11 nucleotides align to TRBD2. This CDR3 spans 17 amino acids. Per the germline V gene, CDR1 is SGHRS and CDR2 is YFSETQ. V shed 2 bases and J 0 bases; nucleotides not matched to a gene: 5. The CDR3 DNA reads TGCGCCAGCAGCTTTAGCGGGGGGGCCATCAGCACAGATACGCAGTATTTT. As protein: CASSFSGGAISTDTQYF.

This clonotype showed up many times. The J gene is TRBJ1-1, the V gene TRBV6-1; TRBD1 might be the D (6 bases). From germline, CDR1 is MNHNS and CDR2 SASEGT. The CDR3 has 13 residues. Trimming pared 10 bases from V and 5 bases from J, leaving 17 bases between. The CDR3 DNA is TGTGCCATTACCCAGGGGCGGTGGACTGAAGCTTTCTTT. This codes for CAITQGRWTEAFF.

V usage is TRBV11-3 and J usage is TRBJ2-1, with a possible D match to TRBD2 (5 bases). The CDR3 is made up of 15 amino acids. V lost 7 bases and J lost 5, with 18 bases in between. Germline CDR1 SGHNT, CDR2 YENEEA. In DNA form, the CDR3 reads TGTGCCAGCACCCACGGAGGAGTACGGAACAATGAGCAGTTCTTC. Translating it yields CASTHGGVRNNEQFF.

This clonotype was detected ten times or more. The chain employs TRBV4-3 and TRBJ2-4; 8 bases line up with TRBD2. This CDR3 has 14 amino acids. V lost 4 bases to trimming and J lost 4 bases; unmatched junction nucleotides: 3. Germline assignment: CDR1 LGHNA and CDR2 YSLEER. The CDR3 spells CASSPTGGKNIQYF. The CDR3 DNA reads TGCGCCAGCAGCCCTACGGGGGGGAAAAACATTCAGTACTTC.

Ten or more counts support this clonotype. The genes are TRBV19 and TRBJ1-5, with 7 bases matching TRBD1. Unmatched junction bases numbered 6, after V lost 10 bases and J lost 3 bases. From germline, CDR1 is LNHDA and CDR2 SQIVND (reference sequence). The CDR3 covers 13 residues. The DNA for the CDR3 is TGTGCCATTGGAGGGGGCCTCAATCAGCCCCAGCATTTT. Translating gives CAIGGGLNQPQHF.

Ten or more counts support this clonotype. This chain uses TRBV12-3 or TRBV12-4 with TRBJ1-6; possibly TRBD1 for D (5 bases). The CDR3 sequence is 14 residues long. Trimming shortened V by 3 bases and J by 9 bases, and 12 bases separated the two germline ends. The CDR3 loop reads CASSLGGTSSPLHF. For the CDR3, the DNA is TGTGCCAGCAGTTTGGGGGGTACAAGTTCACCCCTCCACTTT.

Ten or more counts support this clonotype. The gene calls are TRBV9 and TRBJ1-1; no clear D gene. V was shortened by 2 bases and J by 3 bases, with 17 bases between the two germline ends. Germline-derived CDR1 and CDR2 are SGDLS and YYNGEE. This CDR3 is built from 16 residues. The CDR3 bases are TGTGCCAGCAGCGTCGAGGGAGTGTGGGTTGACACTGAAGCTTTCTTT. Amino acids: CASSVEGVWVDTEAFF. Full variable domain (remainder filled in from reference TRBV9 and TRBJ1-1): DSGVTQTPKHLITATGQRVTLRCSPRSGDLSVYWYQQSLDQGLQFLIQYYNGEERAKGNILERFSAQQFPDLHSELNLSSLELGDSALYFCASSVEGVWVDTEAFFGQGTRLTVV.

In its sample, this clonotype is medium-sized (0.01 to 0.1%). The rearrangement uses TRBV7-3 and TRBJ1-1; D not certain. Between the trimmed V and J ends, which lost 3 bases and 2 bases, there was a span of 7 bases. CDR3 length: 13 amino acids. Germline V CDR1 and CDR2: SGHTA, FQGTGA. CDR3 sequence: CASSFRANTEAFF. CDR3 nucleotide sequence: TGTGCCAGCAGCTTCCGGGCCAACACTGAAGCTTTCTTT.

In its sample, this clonotype was seen many times. This sequence joins TRBV19 and TRBJ1-2, with 8 bases aligning to TRBD1. Germline V gene data show CDR1 as LNHDA and CDR2 as SQIVND (reference sequence). This CDR3 is 17 amino acids long. Losses at the gene ends were 5 bases for V and 3 bases for J; bases not matched to a gene: 14. CDR3 coding DNA: TGTGCCAGTAGTCGCGGACAGGGAGAGATGGGGCACTATGGCTACACCTTC. This codes for CASSRGQGEMGHYGYTF.

Many counts were recorded for this clonotype. J is TRBJ2-5 and V is TRBV5-8; 8 nucleotides line up with TRBD2. Germline V lookup: CDR1 SGHTS, CDR2 YDEGEE. The CDR3 is 15 residues long. V shed 0 bases and J 2 bases; nucleotides not matched to a gene: 3. CDR3 region: CASSLGPSGQETQYF. The CDR3 DNA reads TGTGCCAGCAGCTTGGGTCCTAGCGGGCAAGAGACCCAGTACTTC.

This clonotype was counted at least ten times. The chain links TRBV28 to TRBJ1-3, with D unresolved. This CDR3 is built from 13 residues. The germline V and J ends were trimmed by 5 bases and 10 bases, with 15 bases remaining between them. Germline CDR1 MDHEN, CDR2 SYDVKM. As DNA, the CDR3 is TGTGCCAGCAGTGGGGAGGTTGGGAGTACCATATATTTT. It encodes CASSGEVGSTIYF.

This clonotype came up many times. The rearrangement links TRBV7-8 to TRBJ1-5; D unclear. In germline, CDR1 is SGHVS, CDR2 FQNEAQ. The CDR3 is 15 amino acids. Trimming removed 1 base at V and 0 bases at J, with 7 bases between. CDR3 in DNA: TGTGCCAGCAGCTTAGAAGGGAATAGCAATCAGCCCCAGCATTTT. Translated: CASSLEGNSNQPQHF.

This clonotype has ten or more counts. This chain joins TRBV25-1 and TRBJ2-7, with 9 positions matching TRBD1. The CDR3 has 13 amino acids. V shed 6 bases and J 5 bases; nucleotides not matched to a gene: 5. The V gene's germline CDR1 is MGHDK and CDR2 SYGVNS. CDR3 region: CASRGQGSHEQYF. The CDR3 DNA reads TGTGCCAGCAGAGGACAGGGGTCCCACGAGCAGTACTTC.